This T cell receptor beta chain was profiled in a study of blood T cell repertoires in COVID-19. In the study overall: The samples span acute and convalescent COVID-19 from the United States, Italy and Spain. Sources were T cells, B-cell-depleted T cells, or PBMCs; the material itself was cDNA or gDNA.

The method was immunoSEQ multiplex PCR; TCRdb's version includes in-frame clones alone and lacks a portion of them. The sample consists of 19,000 or so clones, roughly 90% of them appearing once. The sequencing sample was made of peripheral blood. The receptor comes from a man in his forties with active COVID-19.

CDR3 sequence reads: CASSTPSGRLYQETQYF. The CDR3 DNA reads as TGTGCCAGTAGTACCCCTAGCGGGAGACTGTACCAAGAGACCCAGTACTTC. V and J are TRBV19 and TRBJ2-5; 10 nucleotides line up with TRBD2. The CDR3 runs 17 residues. With 4 bases clipped from V and 0 bases from J, the junction kept 8 bases outside the gene matches. The germline V gene encodes CDR1 LNHDA and CDR2 SQIVND (reference sequence).